The 11 T cell receptor beta chains presented below share a single source sample, sequenced in a study of blood T cell repertoires in COVID-19 (dated by TCRdb to 2020 to 2021). Library method: the immunoSEQ multiplex PCR assay. TCRdb limited this immuneACCESS table to in-frame rearrangements with V and J called. A share of clones is missing; checked studies link under half to unresolved V genes, and the rest is unexplained. Across this sample there are a few hundred thousand clones, with roughly 90% seen only once. Of the sample, 0.8% to 0.9% is held by the ten largest clones. The specimen sequenced was PBMCs or T cells enriched from blood (not recorded which). The receptors come from a woman aged 40 to 49 who had been exposed to COVID-19.

The chain links TRBV7-2 to TRBJ1-1, with 7 bases that match TRBD1. Germline loops: CDR1 SGHTA, CDR2 FQGNSA. J was trimmed by 6 bases and V by 1 base; bases with no gene match: 5. The CDR3 has 14 residues. The chain's CDR3 is CASSLEQGVAEAFF. In nucleotides, the CDR3 is TGTGCCAGCAGCTTAGAGCAGGGGGTCGCTGAAGCTTTCTTT.

Regarding this clone: The same CDR3 can be traced to other DNA sequences in this sample. The chain couples TRBV3-1 (or the pseudogene TRBV3-2) to TRBJ1-2; the match to TRBD1 covers 7 bases. The V segment lost 3 bases and the J segment 4 bases; nucleotides outside the gene matches: 5. The CDR3 is made up of 14 amino acids. CDR1 is LGHDT and CDR2 is YNNKEL in the germline V gene (reference sequence). In nucleotides, the CDR3 is TGTGCCAGCAGCCACCGACAGGGAACCTATGGCTACACCTTC. It yields the protein CASSHRQGTYGYTF.

The V gene is TRBV3-1 (or the pseudogene TRBV3-2), the J gene TRBJ1-5; 7 nucleotides match TRBD1. CDR1 and CDR2 from the germline V gene are LGHDT and YNNKEL (reference sequence). The CDR3 extends over 14 amino acids. J lost 4 bases, V lost 5 bases, and 5 bases had no gene match. The CDR3 sequence: CASSDGTANQPQHF. DNA for the CDR3: TGTGCCAGCAGCGATGGGACAGCGAATCAGCCCCAGCATTTT.

The rearrangement uses TRBV6-5 and TRBJ1-3, with 7 positions matching TRBD1. This CDR3 region has 15 residues. From germline, CDR1 is MNHEY and CDR2 SVGAGI. V was clipped by 7 bases and J by 4 bases; unmatched bases: 10. CDR3 coding DNA: TGTGCCAGCACCTACTCAAGACAGGGAGGAAACACCATATATTTT. Encoded protein: CASTYSRQGGNTIYF.

The chain joins TRBV6-5 to TRBJ1-2, with D possibly matching TRBD1 (5 bases). V was shortened by 7 bases and J by 4 bases, with 16 bases between the two germline ends. This CDR3 has 14 amino acids. In germline, CDR1 is MNHEY, CDR2 SVGAGI. In DNA form, the CDR3 reads TGTGCCAGCATTAATAGGGGAGCGGGCTATGGCTACACCTTC. It specifies CASINRGAGYGYTF.

The chain has TRBV7-9 and TRBJ1-1; no definite D call. Germline V CDR1 and CDR2: SEHNR, FQNEAQ (reference sequence). Trimming left V 5 bases short and J 1 base short, with 8 bases between. This CDR3 comprises 13 residues. The CDR3 DNA reads TGTGCCAGCAGCCAACAGACGAACACTGAAGCTTTCTTT. It encodes CASSQQTNTEAFF. Together with reference TRBV7-9 and TRBJ1-1, the CDR3 gives the full variable domain: DTGVSQNPRHKITKRGQNVTFRCDPISEHNRLYWYRQTLGQGPEFLTYFQNEAQLEKSRLLSDRFSAERPKGSFSTLEIQRTEQGDSAMYLCASSQQTNTEAFFGQGTRLTVV.

The chain links TRBV9 to TRBJ2-1; D ambiguous. CDR1 is SGDLS, CDR2 YYNGEE, per germline. V was pared by 2 bases and J by 9 bases, with 18 bases between. The CDR3 loop spans 15 amino acids. This CDR3 reads CASSVGSHSTSEQFF. The DNA of the CDR3 is TGTGCCAGCAGCGTTGGGTCCCACAGTACGAGTGAGCAGTTCTTC.

This clone was counted a single time. The CDR3 loop is CASSQELAGVRETQYF. The CDR3 coding sequence is TGCGCCAGCAGCCAAGAACTAGCGGGAGTGAGGGAGACCCAGTACTTC. This rearrangement joins TRBV4-1 to TRBJ2-5; 11 bases align to TRBD2. V was pared by 0 bases and J by 5 bases, with 5 bases of the junction left unmatched. The germline gives CDR1 MGHRA, CDR2 YSYEKL. The CDR3 spans 16 residues.

In this sample, this clone turned up a few times. CDR3 sequence reads: CASSAGGDGQHYGYTF. DNA of the CDR3: TGCGCCAGCAGCGCCGGTGGCGATGGACAGCACTATGGCTACACCTTC. The rearrangement joins TRBV5-1 to TRBJ1-2, with D possibly being TRBD1 (6 bases). The V gene's germline CDR1 is SGHRS and CDR2 YFSETQ. Between the trimmed V and J ends, which lost 4 bases and 3 bases, there was a span of 19 bases. This CDR3 spans 16 amino acids. The full variable domain, in which reference TRBV5-1 and TRBJ1-2 provide the parts outside the CDR3, is KAGVTQTPRYLIKTRGQQVTLSCSPISGHRSVSWYQQTPGQGLQFLFEYFSETQRNKGNFPGRFSGRQFSNSRSEMNVSTLELGDSALYLCASSAGGDGQHYGYTFGSGTRLTVV.

The chain links TRBV7-2 to TRBJ2-7, with D maybe TRBD1 (6 bases). Deletions cut 5 bases from V and 7 bases from J, with 30 bases between. The CDR3 sequence is 18 residues long. Germline V lookup: CDR1 SGHTA, CDR2 FQGNSA. The chain's CDR3 is CASSAGQLTGTRLWEQYF. The CDR3 nucleotides are TGTGCCAGCAGCGCCGGACAGTTGACCGGGACGCGACTTTGGGAGCAGTACTTC.

The chain links TRBV12-3 or TRBV12-4 to TRBJ1-4; possibly TRBD1 for D (5 bases). CDR3 length: 13 residues. V lost 5 bases and J lost 12, with 16 bases in between. The CDR3 reads CASSKGARVQLFF. The CDR3 coding sequence is TGTGCCAGCAGTAAAGGGGCCCGGGTGCAACTGTTTTTT.